A selection of T cell receptor beta chains follows, all from one sample in a study of blood T cell repertoires in COVID-19. TCRdb keeps only in-frame clones here, not all; method: immunoSEQ multiplex PCR. The table includes around 380,000 clones, approximately 89% detected once. Sequencing was done on a sample of PBMCs or T cells enriched from blood (not recorded which). These receptors were obtained from a young man who had recovered from COVID-19. The CDR3 runs from the conserved cysteine through the conserved F or W. A D gene is named only where the DNA matches it firmly. Expanded clones get a size class; other rows say once, few or many, or leave the size out.

v_gene	d_gene	abundance	j_gene	CDR3nt	CDR3aa
TRBV10-3	NA	NA	TRBJ1-2	TGTGCCATCGCATTTACAGGGCGCGACTATGGCTACACCTTC	CAIAFTGRDYGYTF
TRBV7-9	NA	NA	TRBJ1-1	TGTGCCAGCAGGCCCGGAGACAGCTCGAACACTGAAGCTTTCTTT	CASRPGDSSNTEAFF
TRBV5-1	TRBD1	NA	TRBJ2-7	TGCGCCAGCAGCTTGGGGGTCGGGACAGGGACCTACGAGCAGTACTTC	CASSLGVGTGTYEQYF
TRBV19	TRBD1	NA	TRBJ1-4	TGTGCCAGTAATGGACAGGGAACAACTAATGAAAAACTGTTTTTT	CASNGQGTTNEKLFF
TRBV5-1	TRBD1	NA	TRBJ1-1	TGCGCCAGCAGCTTGGGGGACAGACACAACACTGAAGCTTTCTTT	CASSLGDRHNTEAFF
TRBV6-2/TRBV6-3	NA	NA	TRBJ1-1	TGTGCCAGCAGCACTCAGGGGAGCATGAACACTGAAGCTTTCTTT	CASSTQGSMNTEAFF
TRBV27	TRBD1	NA	TRBJ1-1	TGTGCCAGCACCGGACAGGGAGTCACTGAAGCTTTCTTT	CASTGQGVTEAFF
TRBV5-1	NA	NA	TRBJ2-5	TGCGCCAGCGCCCAGGAGAGGGCCCAAGAGACCCAGTACTTC	CASAQERAQETQYF
TRBV6-6	TRBD1	NA	TRBJ1-1	TGTGCCAGCAGTAGGACAGGGCCCACTGAAGCTTTCTTT	CASSRTGPTEAFF
TRBV28	TRBD2	NA	TRBJ2-1	TGTGCCAGCGAAGGCGGGGGGGCGAAAAATGAGCAGTTCTTC	CASEGGGAKNEQFF
TRBV15	TRBD1	NA	TRBJ2-1	TGTGCCACCAGCAACCGGGACAGGGCCTACAATGAGCAGTTCTTC	CATSNRDRAYNEQFF
TRBV5-4	NA	NA	TRBJ2-7	TGTGCCAGCAGCTTGGTTCGGGGAAGCTACGAGCAGTACTTC	CASSLVRGSYEQYF
TRBV3-1/TRBV3-2	NA	NA	TRBJ2-3	TGTGCCAGCAGCCCTCGACAGGAGAGACCGACAGATACGCAGTATTTT	CASSPRQERPTDTQYF
TRBV6-6	NA	NA	TRBJ1-5	TGTGCCAGCGGTTGGGGCGGGGACCGTCAGCCCCAGCATTTT	CASGWGGDRQPQHF
TRBV18	NA	NA	TRBJ1-2	TGTGCCAGCTCACTTTCTCAGGGACTAAGCTATGGCTACACCTTC	CASSLSQGLSYGYTF
TRBV30	NA	NA	TRBJ2-7	TGTGCCGGATCGGGGGTCGGGGGATACGAGCAGTACTTC	CAGSGVGGYEQYF
TRBV6-6	TRBD1	NA	TRBJ1-1	TGTGCCAGCAGTGCAGCCGGGACAGGACGTTCTGAAGCTTTCTTT	CASSAAGTGRSEAFF
TRBV3-1/TRBV3-2	NA	NA	TRBJ2-7	TGTGCCAGCAGCCCGGAGGTAGGATACGAGCAGTACTTC	CASSPEVGYEQYF
TRBV19	TRBD1	NA	TRBJ1-4	TGTGCCAGTAGTACTAGACAGGGGGCTGTTAATGAAAAACTGTTTTTT	CASSTRQGAVNEKLFF
TRBV28	TRBD1	NA	TRBJ1-2	TGTGCCAGCAGTTCCTTAGACAGGGGGTATGGCTACACCTTC	CASSSLDRGYGYTF
TRBV6-5	TRBD1	NA	TRBJ2-7	TGTGCCACCCGGGGACAGGGGAGCGCTATACCACAGCAGTACTTC	CATRGQGSAIPQQYF
TRBV4-1	TRBD2	NA	TRBJ2-6	TGCGCCAGCAGCTACGGACTAGCGGGGGGCCGAATCTCTGGGGCCAACGTCCTGACTTTC	CASSYGLAGGRISGANVLTF
TRBV19	NA	few	TRBJ2-2	TGTGCCAGTAGTACTACTTGGGCCAACACCGGGGAGCTGTTTTTT	CASSTTWANTGELFF
TRBV9	TRBD1	NA	TRBJ2-1	TGTGCCAGCAGCGAGGGACAGACGATTAACAATGAGCAGTTCTTC	CASSEGQTINNEQFF
TRBV18	NA	once	TRBJ2-3	TGTGCCAGCTCACCACTTATGGATACGCAGTATTTT	CASSPLMDTQYF
TRBV4-1	TRBD1	NA	TRBJ1-2	TGCGCCAGCAGCCAGGACCGGGACAGAGAAGGACCCGAAGGTGGCTACACCTTC	CASSQDRDREGPEGGYTF
TRBV19	NA	NA	TRBJ1-5	TGTGCCAGTAGCCCAAGAGTGGGCTTAAGCAATCAGCCCCAGCATTTT	CASSPRVGLSNQPQHF
TRBV5-8	TRBD1	NA	TRBJ1-5	TGTGCCAGCAGCTTGGCCGAAGGGACAGGGTGGGGTCAGCCCCAGCATTTT	CASSLAEGTGWGQPQHF
TRBV15	NA	NA	TRBJ1-5	TGTGCCACCAGCAGACGAGCGAGCAATCAGCCCCAGCATTTT	CATSRRASNQPQHF
TRBV5-5	TRBD1	NA	TRBJ1-5	TGTGCCAGCAGCCGATCGGGACAGGGAGGTAGCAATCAGCCCCAGCATTTT	CASSRSGQGGSNQPQHF
TRBV5-4	NA	NA	TRBJ1-1	TGTGCCAGCAGCTTGGAGACATATGATACTGAAGCTTTCTTT	CASSLETYDTEAFF
TRBV10-3	TRBD1	NA	TRBJ1-4	TGTGCCATCAGTGACAGGGGGCGGAATGAAAAACTGTTTTTT	CAISDRGRNEKLFF
TRBV14	NA	NA	TRBJ1-1	TGTGCCAGCAGCCAAGTTGGGGCGCAGAACACTGAAGCTTTCTTT	CASSQVGAQNTEAFF
TRBV9	TRBD1	NA	TRBJ1-2	TGTGCCAGCAGCCCGACACCGACAGGGCAAGGCTACACCTTC	CASSPTPTGQGYTF
TRBV2	TRBD1	NA	TRBJ1-5	TGTGCCAGCAGCGTACTTACAGGGGAAAGCAATCAGCCCCAGCATTTT	CASSVLTGESNQPQHF
TRBV27	TRBD1	few	TRBJ1-1	TGTGCCAGCAGTTTATTGACAGGGGGCGCGTTCACTGAAGCTTTCTTT	CASSLLTGGAFTEAFF
TRBV10-1	NA	NA	TRBJ2-7	TGCGCCAGCAGAAAAGAACAGGGTTCGGACAACTACGAGCAGTACTTC	CASRKEQGSDNYEQYF
TRBV5-4	NA	NA	TRBJ1-6	TGTGCCAGCAGCTTAGGGGTACCCTGGAATTCACCCCTCCACTTT	CASSLGVPWNSPLHF
TRBV20-1	TRBD2	once	TRBJ2-7	TGCAGTGCTAGTCCTCCGGGACTAGCGGGGAGGAGCTCCTACGAGCAGTACTTC	CSASPPGLAGRSSYEQYF
TRBV21-1	NA	NA	TRBJ2-7	TGTGCCAGCAGCATAGTAACAGGGATCTACGAGCAGTACTTC	CASSIVTGIYEQYF
TRBV11-2	NA	NA	TRBJ2-6	TGTGCCAGCAGCTTGGGAGTCGCCGCCGGGGCCAACGTCCTGACTTTC	CASSLGVAAGANVLTF
TRBV30	NA	NA	TRBJ2-7	TGTGCCTGGAGCGACGAGGGTGGCTCCTACGAGCAGTACTTC	CAWSDEGGSYEQYF
TRBV9	NA	NA	TRBJ1-5	TGTGCCAGCAGCGTGCAGGGGAATCAGCCCCAGCATTTT	CASSVQGNQPQHF
TRBV29-1	TRBD1	NA	TRBJ1-5	TGCAGCTTTTCCCCGTGGGGGACAGGGGATCAGCCCCAGCATTTT	CSFSPWGTGDQPQHF
TRBV7-9	TRBD1	NA	TRBJ1-1	TGTGCCAGCAGCTCTAGGACAGGGCGAACTGAAGCTTTCTTT	CASSSRTGRTEAFF
TRBV10-1	NA	NA	TRBJ1-3	TGCGCCAGCAGTGTTGAGGGCAACGAGGGAAACACCATATATTTT	CASSVEGNEGNTIYF
TRBV9	TRBD2	NA	TRBJ2-3	TGTGCCAGCAGCAGGGGGAGCGGGAGCTTGCATACGCAGTATTTT	CASSRGSGSLHTQYF
TRBV3-1/TRBV3-2	NA	NA	TRBJ1-4	TGTGCCAGCAGACCCACTAGCCCAAATGAAAAACTGTTTTTT	CASRPTSPNEKLFF
TRBV29-1	NA	NA	TRBJ2-1	TGCAGCGTTGCCTTCTACAATGAGCAGTTCTTC	CSVAFYNEQFF
TRBV6-2/TRBV6-3	NA	once	TRBJ1-4	TGTGCCAGCAGTTTCCCGACAGTGCCCACTAATGAAAAACTGTTTTTT	CASSFPTVPTNEKLFF
TRBV29-1	NA	NA	TRBJ1-2	TGCAGCGGTGCAGGAGGCTATGGCTACACCTTC	CSGAGGYGYTF